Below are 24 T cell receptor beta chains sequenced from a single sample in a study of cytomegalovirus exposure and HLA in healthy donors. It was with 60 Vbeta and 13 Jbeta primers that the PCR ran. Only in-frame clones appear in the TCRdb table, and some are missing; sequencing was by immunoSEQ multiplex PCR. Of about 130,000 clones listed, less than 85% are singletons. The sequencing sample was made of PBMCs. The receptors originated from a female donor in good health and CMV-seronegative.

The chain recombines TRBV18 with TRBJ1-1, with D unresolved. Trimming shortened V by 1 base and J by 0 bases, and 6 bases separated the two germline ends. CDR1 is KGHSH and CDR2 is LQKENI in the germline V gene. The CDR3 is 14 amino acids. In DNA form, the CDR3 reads TGTGCCAGCTCACCACGTGGCATGAACACTGAAGCTTTCTTT. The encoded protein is CASSPRGMNTEAFF. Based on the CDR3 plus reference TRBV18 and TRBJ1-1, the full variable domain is NAGVMQNPRHLVRRRGQEARLRCSPMKGHSHVYWYRQLPEEGLKFMVYLQKENIIDESGMPKERFSAEFPKEGPSILRIQQVVRGDSAAYFCASSPRGMNTEAFFGQGTRLTVV.

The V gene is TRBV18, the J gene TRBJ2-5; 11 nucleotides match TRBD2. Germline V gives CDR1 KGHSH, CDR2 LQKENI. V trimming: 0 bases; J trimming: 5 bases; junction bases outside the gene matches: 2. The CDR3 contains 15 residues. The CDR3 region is CASSPPSGRDETQYF. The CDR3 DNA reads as TGTGCCAGCTCACCACCTAGCGGGAGGGATGAGACCCAGTACTTC.

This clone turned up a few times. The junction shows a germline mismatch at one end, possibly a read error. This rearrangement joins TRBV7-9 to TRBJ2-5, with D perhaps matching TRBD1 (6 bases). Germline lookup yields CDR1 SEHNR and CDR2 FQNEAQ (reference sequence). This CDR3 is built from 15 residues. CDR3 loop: CSSSSFRDQGETQYF. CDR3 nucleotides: TGTTCCAGCAGCTCGTTCAGGGACCAGGGGGAGACCCAGTACTTC.

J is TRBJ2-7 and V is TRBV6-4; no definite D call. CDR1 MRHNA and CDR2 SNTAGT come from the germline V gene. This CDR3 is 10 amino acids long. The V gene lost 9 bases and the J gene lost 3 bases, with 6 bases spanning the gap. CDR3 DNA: TGTGCCAGGATCGGCTACGAGCAGTACTTC. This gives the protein CARIGYEQYF.

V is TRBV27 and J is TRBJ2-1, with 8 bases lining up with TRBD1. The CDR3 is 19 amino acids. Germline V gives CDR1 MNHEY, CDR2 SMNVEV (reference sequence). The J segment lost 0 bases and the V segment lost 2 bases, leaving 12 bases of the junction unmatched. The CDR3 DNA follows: TGTGCCAGCAGTTTAACCTATGGACAGGGTCGTTTCTCCTACAATGAGCAGTTCTTC. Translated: CASSLTYGQGRFSYNEQFF.

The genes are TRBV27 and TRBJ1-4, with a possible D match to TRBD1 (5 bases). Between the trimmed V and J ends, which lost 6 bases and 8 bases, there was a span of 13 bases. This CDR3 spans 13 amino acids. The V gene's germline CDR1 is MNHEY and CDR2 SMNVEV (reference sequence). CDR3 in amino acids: CASSQTRDEKLFF. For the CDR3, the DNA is TGTGCCAGCAGCCAGACGCGGGACGAAAAACTGTTTTTT.

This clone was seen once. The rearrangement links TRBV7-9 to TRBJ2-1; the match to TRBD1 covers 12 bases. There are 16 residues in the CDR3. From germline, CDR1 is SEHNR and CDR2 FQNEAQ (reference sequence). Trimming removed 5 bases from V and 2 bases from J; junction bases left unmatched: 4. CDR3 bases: TGTGCCAGCAGCCCCCGGGACAGGGGGCCCTACAATGAGCAGTTCTTC. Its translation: CASSPRDRGPYNEQFF.

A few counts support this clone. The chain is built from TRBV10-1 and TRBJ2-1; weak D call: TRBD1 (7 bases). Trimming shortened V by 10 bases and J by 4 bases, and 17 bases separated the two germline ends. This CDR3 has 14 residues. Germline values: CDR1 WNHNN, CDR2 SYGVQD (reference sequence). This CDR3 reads CATSQGGPYNEQFF. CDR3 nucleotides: TGCGCCACCTCTCAGGGGGGCCCTTACAATGAGCAGTTCTTC.

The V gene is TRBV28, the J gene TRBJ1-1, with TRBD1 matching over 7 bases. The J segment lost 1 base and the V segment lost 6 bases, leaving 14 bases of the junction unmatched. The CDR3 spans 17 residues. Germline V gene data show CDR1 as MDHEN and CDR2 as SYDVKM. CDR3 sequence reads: CASRPIPGQTANTEAFF. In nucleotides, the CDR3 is TGTGCCAGCAGGCCTATACCGGGACAGACGGCGAACACTGAAGCTTTCTTT.

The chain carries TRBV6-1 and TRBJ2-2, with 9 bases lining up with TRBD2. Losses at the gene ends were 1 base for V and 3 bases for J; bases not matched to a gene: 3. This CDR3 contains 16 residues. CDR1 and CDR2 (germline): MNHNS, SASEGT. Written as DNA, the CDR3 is TGTGCCAGCAGTGAAGTTAGCGGGGGCTACACCGGGGAGCTGTTTTTT. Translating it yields CASSEVSGGYTGELFF.

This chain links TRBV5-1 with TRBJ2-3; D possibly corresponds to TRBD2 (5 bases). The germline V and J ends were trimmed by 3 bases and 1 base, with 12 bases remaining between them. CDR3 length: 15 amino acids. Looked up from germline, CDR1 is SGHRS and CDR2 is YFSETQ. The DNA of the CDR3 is TGCGCCAGCAGCTCCTCCAGCGGAGGCACAGATACGCAGTATTTT. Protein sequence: CASSSSSGGTDTQYF.

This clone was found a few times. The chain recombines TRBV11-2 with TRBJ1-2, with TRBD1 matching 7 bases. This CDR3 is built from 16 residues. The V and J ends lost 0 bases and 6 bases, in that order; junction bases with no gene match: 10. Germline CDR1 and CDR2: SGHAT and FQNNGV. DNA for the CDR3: TGTGCCAGCAGCTTAGATCCCACAGGGGAATTGGATGGCTACACCTTC. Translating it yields CASSLDPTGELDGYTF.

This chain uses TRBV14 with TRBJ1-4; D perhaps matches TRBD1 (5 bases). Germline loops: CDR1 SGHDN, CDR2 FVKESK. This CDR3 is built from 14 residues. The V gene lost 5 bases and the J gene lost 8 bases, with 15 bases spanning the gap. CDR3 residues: CASSRGGAGEKLFF. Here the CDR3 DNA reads TGTGCCAGCAGCAGGGGCGGGGCTGGGGAAAAACTGTTTTTT.

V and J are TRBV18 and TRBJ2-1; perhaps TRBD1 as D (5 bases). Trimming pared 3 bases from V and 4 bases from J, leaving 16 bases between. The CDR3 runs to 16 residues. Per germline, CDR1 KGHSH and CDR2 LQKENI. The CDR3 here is CASSPSQQQGYNEQFF. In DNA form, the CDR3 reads TGTGCCAGCTCACCTTCCCAGCAGCAGGGATACAATGAGCAGTTCTTC.

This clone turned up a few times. DNA for the CDR3: TGTGCCAGTATTGATCCTGGGACAGTGGGGGAGAACACAGATACGCAGTATTTT. It specifies CASIDPGTVGENTDTQYF. The chain links TRBV6-4 to TRBJ2-3; 7 bases map to TRBD1. Germline CDR1 MRHNA, CDR2 SNTAGT. V gave up 9 bases and J gave up 2 bases; unmatched junction bases: 20. The CDR3 runs 18 residues.

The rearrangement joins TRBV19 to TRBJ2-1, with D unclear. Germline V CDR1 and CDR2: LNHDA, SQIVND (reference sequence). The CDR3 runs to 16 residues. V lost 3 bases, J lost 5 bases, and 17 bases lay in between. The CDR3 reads CASSMFVPEQDNEQFF. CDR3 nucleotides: TGTGCCAGTAGTATGTTCGTACCCGAACAAGACAATGAGCAGTTCTTC. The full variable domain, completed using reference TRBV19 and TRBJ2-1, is DGGITQSPKYLFRKEGQNVTLSCEQNLNHDAMYWYRQDPGQGLRLIYYSQIVNDFQKGDIAEGYSVSREKKESFPLTVTSAQKNPTAFYLCASSMFVPEQDNEQFFGPGTRLTVL.

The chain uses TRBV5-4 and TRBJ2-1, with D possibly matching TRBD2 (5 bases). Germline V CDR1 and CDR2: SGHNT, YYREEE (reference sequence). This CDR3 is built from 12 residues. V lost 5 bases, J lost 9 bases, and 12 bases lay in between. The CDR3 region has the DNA TGTGCCAGCAGTTACGGACTGACTGAGCAGTTCTTC. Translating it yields CASSYGLTEQFF.

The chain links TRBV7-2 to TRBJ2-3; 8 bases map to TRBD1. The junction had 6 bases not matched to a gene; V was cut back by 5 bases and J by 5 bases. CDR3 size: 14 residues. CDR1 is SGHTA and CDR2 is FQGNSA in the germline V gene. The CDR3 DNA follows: TGTGCCAGCAGCCCCCGGACAGGGATAGATACGCAGTATTTT. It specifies CASSPRTGIDTQYF.

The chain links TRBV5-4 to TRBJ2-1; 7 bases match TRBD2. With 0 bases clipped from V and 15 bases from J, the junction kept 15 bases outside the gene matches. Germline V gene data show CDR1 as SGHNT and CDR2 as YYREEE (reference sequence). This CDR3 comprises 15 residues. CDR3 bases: TGTGCCAGCAGCTTGGACGGGGCTAGCGGACACCGGAGGTTCTTC. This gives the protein CASSLDGASGHRRFF.

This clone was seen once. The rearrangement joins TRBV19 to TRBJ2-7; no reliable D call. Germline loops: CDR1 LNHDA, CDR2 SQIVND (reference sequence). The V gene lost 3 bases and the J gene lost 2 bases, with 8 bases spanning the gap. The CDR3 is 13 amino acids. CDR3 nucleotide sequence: TGTGCCAGTAGTATGCAGGCGACCTACGAGCAGTACTTC. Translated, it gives CASSMQATYEQYF. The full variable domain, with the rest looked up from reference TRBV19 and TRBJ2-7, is DGGITQSPKYLFRKEGQNVTLSCEQNLNHDAMYWYRQDPGQGLRLIYYSQIVNDFQKGDIAEGYSVSREKKESFPLTVTSAQKNPTAFYLCASSMQATYEQYFGPGTRLTVT.

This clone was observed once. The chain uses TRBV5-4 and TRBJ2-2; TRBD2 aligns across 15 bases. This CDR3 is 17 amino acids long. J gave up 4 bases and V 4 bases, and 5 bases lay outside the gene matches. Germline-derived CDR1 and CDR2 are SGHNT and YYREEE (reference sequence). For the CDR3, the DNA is TGTGCCAGCAGCAGGGGGACTAGCGGGGGGCCCACCGGGGAGCTGTTTTTT. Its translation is CASSRGTSGGPTGELFF.

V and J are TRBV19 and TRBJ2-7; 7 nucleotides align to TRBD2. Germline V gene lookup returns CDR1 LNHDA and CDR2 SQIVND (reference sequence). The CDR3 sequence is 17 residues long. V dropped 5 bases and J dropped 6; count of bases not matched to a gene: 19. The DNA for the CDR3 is TGTGCCAGTAGTCCCATCGGCCGAGGGAGGGGTTCCATCGAGCAGTACTTC. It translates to CASSPIGRGRGSIEQYF.

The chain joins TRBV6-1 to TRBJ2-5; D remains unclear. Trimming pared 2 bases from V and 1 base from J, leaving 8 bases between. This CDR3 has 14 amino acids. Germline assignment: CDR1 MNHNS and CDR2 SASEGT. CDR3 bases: TGTGCCAGCAGTGAATTGGGCAGCCAAGAGACCCAGTACTTC. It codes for CASSELGSQETQYF.

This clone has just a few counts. As DNA, the CDR3 is TGTGCCAGCAGTTTGAGGGCTGGGGCCAACGTCCTGACTTTC. It encodes CASSLRAGANVLTF. This chain joins TRBV28 and TRBJ2-6, with a weak D call TRBD2 (5 bases). CDR1 and CDR2 from the germline V gene are MDHEN and SYDVKM. The CDR3 totals 14 residues. V lost 3 bases, J lost 2 bases, and 5 bases lay in between.